The 21 T cell receptor beta chains in this list originate from one sample, sequenced in a study of T cells in localized non-small cell lung cancer (dated by TCRdb to between 2020 and 2021). The library came from the immunoSEQ multiplex PCR assay. In its TCRdb copy, this immuneACCESS table keeps in-frame sequences only and misses some clones. Where compared with another copy, unresolved V genes explain less than half of these, and the others have no known cause. This sample holds fewer than 2,500 clones; approximately 19% were observed only once. Of the sample, roughly 11% is held by the ten largest clones. The specimen comprised lung tumor tissue, sampled before any cancer treatment. The receptors originated from a man aged 35 to 69 with stage I squamous cell lung carcinoma.

This clone has a handful of counts. This rearrangement joins TRBV6-8 to TRBJ2-2; 7 bases are shared with TRBD1. V shed 2 bases, J shed 4 bases, and the junction held 13 bases outside the gene matches. The CDR3 is made up of 18 amino acids. Germline V gene data show CDR1 as MNHGY and CDR2 as SAAAGT. CDR3 sequence (DNA): TGTGCCAGCAGTTACAATGTGGGGACAGTCCTCGGCACCGGGGAGCTGTTTTTT. It codes for CASSYNVGTVLGTGELFF.

This chain joins TRBV14 and TRBJ2-5, with D unclear. There are 13 residues in the CDR3. V was clipped by 4 bases and J by 3 bases, with 9 bases between them. Per germline, CDR1 SGHDN and CDR2 FVKESK. The CDR3 sequence: CASSPKGEETQYF. The CDR3 region has the DNA TGTGCCAGCAGCCCCAAGGGCGAAGAGACCCAGTACTTC.

This chain connects TRBV11-3 to TRBJ1-5, with a possible D match to TRBD1 (6 bases). V dropped 5 bases and J dropped 7 bases, with 18 bases sitting between them. This CDR3 has 15 amino acids. In germline, CDR1 is SGHNT, CDR2 YENEEA. The CDR3 region is CASSQRAGEGQPQHF. The CDR3 nucleotides are TGTGCCAGCAGCCAAAGGGCAGGGGAGGGACAGCCCCAGCATTTT.

The chain uses TRBV18 and TRBJ2-7, with 8 bases aligning to TRBD2. V shed 3 bases and J 3 bases; nucleotides not matched to a gene: 4. Germline V CDR1 and CDR2: KGHSH, LQKENI. The CDR3 covers 14 residues. The CDR3 region is CASSPTSDHYEQYF. The CDR3 DNA reads TGTGCCAGCTCACCGACTAGCGATCACTACGAGCAGTACTTC.

The rearrangement joins TRBV19 to TRBJ1-1; D remains unclear. Per germline, CDR1 LNHDA and CDR2 SQIVND (reference sequence). The ends were cut back, 2 bases at V and 0 bases at J, with 19 bases in the middle. The CDR3 runs 18 residues. CDR3 sequence: CASSIFFQPGEVNTEAFF. CDR3 coding DNA: TGTGCCAGTAGTATATTTTTCCAGCCCGGGGAGGTGAACACTGAAGCTTTCTTT.

This chain joins TRBV9 and TRBJ1-1; no reliable D call. The CDR3 extends over 13 amino acids. Per the germline V gene, CDR1 is SGDLS and CDR2 is YYNGEE. V was pared by 2 bases and J by 6 bases, with 11 bases between. The CDR3 loop reads CASSVYAGSEAFF. The CDR3 coding sequence is TGTGCCAGCAGCGTGTACGCTGGATCTGAAGCTTTCTTT.

This clone has a handful of counts. The chain employs TRBV28 and TRBJ2-7; 7 positions agree with TRBD1. The CDR3 length is 15 residues. Unmatched junction bases numbered 12, after V lost 6 bases and J lost 4 bases. Germline lookup yields CDR1 MDHEN and CDR2 SYDVKM. The CDR3 coding sequence is TGTGCCAGCAGGCCTTCCGGGACAGCTTCGTACGAGCAGTACTTC. Its translation: CASRPSGTASYEQYF. Combining the CDR3 with reference TRBV28 and TRBJ2-7 gives the whole variable domain DVKVTQSSRYLVKRTGEKVFLECVQDMDHENMFWYRQDPGLGLRLIYFSYDVKMKEKGDIPEGYSVSREKKERFSLILESASTNQTSMYLCASRPSGTASYEQYFGPGTRLTVT.

The chain employs TRBV11-3 and TRBJ2-1; no firm D call. The CDR3 has 14 amino acids. V shed 1 base and J shed 6 bases, with 10 bases lying between them. Germline lookup yields CDR1 SGHNT and CDR2 YENEEA. CDR3 nucleotides: TGTGCCAGCAGCTTAGGAGGCAGCCTCAATGAGCAGTTCTTC. Translated: CASSLGGSLNEQFF.

This clone came up a few times. The chain is built from TRBV6-8 and TRBJ2-7; perhaps TRBD2 as D (7 bases). Germline assignment: CDR1 MNHGY and CDR2 SAAAGT. V gave up 1 base and J gave up 2 bases, with 9 bases separating them. The CDR3 has 14 residues. The CDR3 coding sequence is TGTGCCAGCAGTTACTTAGGGGGGGCCTACGAGCAGTACTTC. Translation gives CASSYLGGAYEQYF.

This clone has just a few counts. The J gene is TRBJ2-7, the V gene TRBV6-8, with 10 positions matching TRBD2. The CDR3 extends over 15 amino acids. V gave up 4 bases and J gave up 5 bases; unmatched junction bases: 8. Germline lookup yields CDR1 MNHGY and CDR2 SAAAGT. The CDR3, as DNA: TGTGCCAGCAGTTTATCAGCGGGAGGGATGAACGAGCAGTACTTC. It codes for CASSLSAGGMNEQYF.

This clone was picked up a small number of times. The J gene is TRBJ2-7, the V gene TRBV11-3, with D perhaps TRBD1 (6 bases). Germline CDR1 and CDR2: SGHNT and YENEEA. The CDR3 has 15 residues. V was clipped by 3 bases and J by 2 bases, with 14 bases between them. The CDR3 loop is CASSFGQPFTYEQYF. The DNA for the CDR3 is TGTGCCAGCAGCTTTGGACAGCCGTTTACCTACGAGCAGTACTTC.

This clone is medium-sized. This sequence joins TRBV11-3 and TRBJ2-7, with TRBD1 matching over 9 bases. The CDR3 is 14 amino acids. CDR1 and CDR2 (germline): SGHNT, YENEEA. Losses at the gene ends were 5 bases for V and 5 bases for J; bases not matched to a gene: 7. The CDR3 is CASSPRDRANEQYF. The CDR3 DNA reads TGTGCCAGCAGCCCCCGGGACAGGGCTAACGAGCAGTACTTC.

The rearrangement links TRBV5-1 to TRBJ1-1; unclear D gene. The CDR3 covers 14 residues. The ends were cut back, 0 bases at V and 4 bases at J, with 10 bases in the middle. Germline V gives CDR1 SGHRS, CDR2 YFSETQ. The CDR3 loop reads CASSLATRVTEAFF. The CDR3 DNA sequence: TGCGCCAGCAGCTTGGCCACGAGGGTCACTGAAGCTTTCTTT.

This clone was seen a few times. The chain is built from TRBV11-3 and TRBJ2-1, with D perhaps assigned TRBD1 or TRBD2 (5 bases each). The germline V and J ends were trimmed by 5 bases and 7 bases, with 18 bases remaining between them. This CDR3 has 15 amino acids. The germline gives CDR1 SGHNT, CDR2 YENEEA. The CDR3, as DNA: TGTGCCAGCAGCCGTAGTGGGGGTAATTATAATGAGCAGTTCTTC. Translation gives CASSRSGGNYNEQFF.

This clone has more than one count but fewer than ten. V usage is TRBV25-1 and J usage is TRBJ1-5, with 8 bases lining up with TRBD1. Trimming took 4 bases from V and 3 from J; bases not matched to a gene: 8. This CDR3 is built from 16 residues. The germline V gene encodes CDR1 MGHDK and CDR2 SYGVNS. In nucleotides, the CDR3 is TGTGCCAGCAGTGCGCTGGACAGGGCGGACAATCAGCCCCAGCATTTT. This translates into CASSALDRADNQPQHF.

The CDR3, as DNA: TGTGCCAGCTCACCACTACAGGGCGACGAGCAGTACTTC. Translated, it gives CASSPLQGDEQYF. This chain connects TRBV18 to TRBJ2-7, with a possible D match to TRBD1 (6 bases). The germline V and J ends were trimmed by 1 base and 5 bases, with 9 bases remaining between them. The CDR3 consists of 13 residues. Germline V gene lookup returns CDR1 KGHSH and CDR2 LQKENI.

V and J are TRBV28 and TRBJ1-2; 8 nucleotides agree with TRBD1. J gave up 4 bases and V 5 bases, and 9 bases lay outside the gene matches. CDR3 length equals 15 residues. From germline, CDR1 is MDHEN and CDR2 SYDVKM. The CDR3 nucleotides read TGTGCCAGCAGTAATCCGGGACAGGAGCTCTATGGCTACACCTTC. This sequence encodes CASSNPGQELYGYTF.

The chain carries TRBV6-8 and TRBJ2-6; D gene uncertain. Germline V CDR1 and CDR2: MNHGY, SAAAGT. This CDR3 contains 14 residues. Trimming left V 5 bases short and J 2 bases short, with 7 bases between. CDR3 residues: CASSDPPGANVLTF. CDR3 bases: TGTGCCAGCAGTGATCCCCCTGGGGCCAACGTCCTGACTTTC.

Relative to its sample, this clone is medium-sized. This chain connects TRBV7-1 to TRBJ1-2; perhaps TRBD1 as D (6 bases). TRBV7-1 counts as an open reading frame of uncertain function. The V end was cut by 4 bases, the J end by 6 bases, with 12 bases between. CDR3 length: 13 residues. The CDR3 region has the DNA TGTGCCAGCAGCTTCCAGGGGCTTAATGGCTACACCTTC. It yields the protein CASSFQGLNGYTF.

The chain links TRBV11-3 to TRBJ2-7; D is unresolved. The CDR3 runs to 14 residues. Germline-derived CDR1 and CDR2 are SGHNT and YENEEA. V lost 5 bases, J lost 3 bases, and 14 bases lay in between. The DNA of the CDR3 is TGTGCCAGCAGCCCGCTCGGCGCAGTCTACGAGCAGTACTTC. Translation gives CASSPLGAVYEQYF.

Only a few counts were recorded for this clone. The chain is built from TRBV19 and TRBJ1-1; D is unclear. V was clipped by 3 bases and J by 0 bases, with 17 bases between them. CDR3 size: 17 residues. Germline CDR1 reads LNHDA; CDR2 reads SQIVND (reference sequence). DNA for the CDR3: TGTGCCAGTAGTATGACTCAGTTATACTCTATGAACACTGAAGCTTTCTTT. Protein sequence: CASSMTQLYSMNTEAFF.